The 19 T cell receptor beta chains reported below all come from one sample, sequenced in a study of control samples from healthy donors and cancer patients. Repertoires were generated with immunoSEQ multiplex PCR, while TCRdb's copy carries only in-frame clones and drops some. Seen in this sample are about 190,000 clones; the ten most common clones hold around 2%. Sample: blood. These receptors were taken from a woman in her twenties or thirties in good health.

The chain carries TRBV19 and TRBJ1-4; no definite D call. Trimming removed 1 base at V and 7 bases at J, with 13 bases between. The CDR3 has 15 residues. CDR1 and CDR2 from the germline V gene are LNHDA and SQIVND (reference sequence). CDR3 coding DNA: TGTGCCAGTAGTATAGGAGGCTACCGGAGTGAAAAACTGTTTTTT. It translates to CASSIGGYRSEKLFF.

The chain uses TRBV2 and TRBJ2-7, with D perhaps TRBD2 (6 bases). V shed 6 bases and J shed 3 bases, with 12 bases lying between them. This CDR3 spans 13 amino acids. Germline lookup yields CDR1 SNHLY and CDR2 FYNNEI. CDR3 DNA: TGTGCCAGCAGGAGACTAGGGATCTACGAGCAGTACTTC. This codes for CASRRLGIYEQYF.

Turning to this clone: The sample has other DNA sequences that encode this CDR3 too. The chain combines TRBV18 with TRBJ1-1, with a weak D call TRBD1 (6 bases). The germline CDR1 and CDR2 sequences are KGHSH and LQKENI. V lost 0 bases and J 11 bases, leaving 13 bases between the germline ends. CDR3 size: 13 residues. CDR3 nucleotide sequence: TGTGCCAGCTCACCACCCCTACAGGGTTCCGCTTTCTTT. It yields the protein CASSPPLQGSAFF.

CDR3 region: CASSSWTGGDEQYF. CDR3 sequence (DNA): TGTGCCAGCAGTTCCTGGACAGGGGGCGACGAGCAGTACTTC. The gene calls are TRBV28 and TRBJ2-7; TRBD1 matches 11 bases. There are 14 residues in the CDR3. Trimming at V came to 4 bases and at J to 5 bases, leaving 4 bases not matched to a gene. CDR1 is MDHEN, CDR2 SYDVKM, per germline.

V is TRBV28 and J is TRBJ1-5; unclear D gene. The V end was cut by 6 bases, the J end by 8 bases, with 14 bases between. CDR3 length: 13 residues. The germline V gene encodes CDR1 MDHEN and CDR2 SYDVKM. Written as DNA, the CDR3 is TGTGCCAGCAGCCCTAGCAGGAGTAAGCCCCAGCATTTT. As protein: CASSPSRSKPQHF.

This chain links TRBV7-2 with TRBJ2-7; 8 bases align to TRBD1. Germline CDR1 and CDR2: SGHTA and FQGNSA. The CDR3 runs 13 residues. Germline trimming cut 5 bases from V and 3 bases from J; bases unmatched to any gene: 3. Here the CDR3 reads CASSAGTGYEQYF. In DNA form, the CDR3 reads TGTGCCAGCAGCGCCGGGACAGGCTACGAGCAGTACTTC.

The gene calls are TRBV6-1 and TRBJ2-7, with D uncertain. This CDR3 comprises 14 residues. The V end lost 1 base, the J end lost 0 bases, and 7 bases lay between the germline ends. Germline V gene data show CDR1 as MNHNS and CDR2 as SASEGT. The DNA for the CDR3 is TGTGCCAGCAGTGAAGGACTTATCTCCTACGAGCAGTACTTC. The encoded protein is CASSEGLISYEQYF.

The chain carries TRBV19 and TRBJ1-5, with D uncertain. Trimming stripped 3 bases from V and 4 bases from J, with 4 bases between. CDR3 length: 12 residues. In germline, CDR1 is LNHDA, CDR2 SQIVND (reference sequence). CDR3 region: CASSIYNQPQHF. CDR3 DNA: TGTGCCAGTAGTATTTATAATCAGCCCCAGCATTTT.

The chain links TRBV4-1 to TRBJ2-5; D perhaps matches TRBD1 (6 bases). The V and J ends lost 6 bases and 2 bases respectively, with 19 bases between them. Germline-derived CDR1 and CDR2 are MGHRA and YSYEKL. CDR3 length: 16 amino acids. CDR3: CASRNIVGHRQETQYF. The CDR3 DNA is TGCGCCAGCAGAAATATTGTGGGACACCGACAAGAGACCCAGTACTTC.

The chain joins TRBV7-3 to TRBJ2-7; TRBD2 aligns across 14 bases. This CDR3 spans 14 amino acids. Germline loops: CDR1 SGHTA, CDR2 FQGTGA. V dropped 5 bases and J dropped 9; count of bases not matched to a gene: 6. The CDR3 sequence is CASSETSGGARQYF. The CDR3 nucleotides are TGTGCCAGCAGCGAGACTAGCGGGGGGGCGAGGCAGTACTTC.

The chain has TRBV14 and TRBJ2-7, with 8 bases fitting TRBD1. V lost 0 bases and J lost 4; bases outside the gene matches: 2. Germline V gives CDR1 SGHDN, CDR2 FVKESK. The CDR3 has 14 amino acids. The CDR3 protein is CASSQDTGGYEQYF. As DNA, the CDR3 is TGTGCCAGCAGCCAAGATACAGGGGGTTACGAGCAGTACTTC.

This chain links TRBV4-1 with TRBJ2-5, with 11 positions matching TRBD2. J lost 6 bases, V lost 0 bases, and 9 bases had no gene match. Germline CDR1 reads MGHRA; CDR2 reads YSYEKL. There are 17 residues in the CDR3. CDR3: CASSQEGSGGAWKTQYF. The DNA for the CDR3 is TGCGCCAGCAGCCAAGAGGGTAGCGGGGGGGCCTGGAAGACCCAGTACTTC.

The chain is built from TRBV6-5 and TRBJ2-2; 8 bases are a match to TRBD1. This CDR3 has 15 amino acids. In germline, CDR1 is MNHEY, CDR2 SVGAGI. The V gene end was trimmed by 6 bases and the J gene end by 0 bases; junction bases not matched to a gene: 3. CDR3 coding DNA: TGTGCCAGCAGGTTGGACAGGGCGAACACCGGGGAGCTGTTTTTT. It codes for CASRLDRANTGELFF.

The chain recombines TRBV6-2 or TRBV6-3 with TRBJ2-3; weak D call: TRBD1 (5 bases). V lost 2 bases and J 4 bases, leaving 13 bases between the germline ends. The CDR3 runs to 15 residues. The germline V gene encodes CDR1 MNHEY and CDR2 SVGEGT. CDR3 DNA sequence: TGTGCCAGCAGTTACGAACAGGTATTAGCAGATACGCAGTATTTT. It codes for CASSYEQVLADTQYF.

The V call is TRBV28, the J call TRBJ1-4, with TRBD1 matching over 7 bases. With V trimmed by 1 base and J by 8 bases, 10 bases remained unmatched. The germline gives CDR1 MDHEN, CDR2 SYDVKM. CDR3 length: 16 residues. The CDR3 DNA reads as TGTGCCAGCAGTTTATTTGGGAGGGGGCTTGGGGAAAAACTGTTTTTT. It codes for CASSLFGRGLGEKLFF.

This sequence joins TRBV5-6 and TRBJ1-2; the match to TRBD1 covers 9 bases. From germline, CDR1 is SGHDT and CDR2 YYEEEE. CDR3 size: 18 residues. V was pared by 2 bases and J by 7 bases, with 18 bases of the junction left unmatched. The CDR3 reads CASSLTGQGRRERRGYTF. DNA of the CDR3: TGTGCCAGCAGCTTAACGGGACAGGGTCGCAGGGAAAGGCGTGGCTACACCTTC.

The chain links TRBV30 to TRBJ1-5; unclear D gene. The CDR3 extends over 13 amino acids. Deletions cut 0 bases from V and 3 bases from J, with 6 bases between. The germline CDR1 and CDR2 sequences are GTSNPN and SVGIG (reference sequence). CDR3 bases: TGTGCCTGGAGTGTAAGGCACAATCAGCCCCAGCATTTT. Its translation is CAWSVRHNQPQHF. The full variable domain, rest sourced from reference TRBV30 and TRBJ1-5, is SQTIHQWPATLVQPVGSPLSLECTVEGTSNPNLYWYRQAAGRGLQLLFYSVGIGQISSEVPQNLSASRPQDRQFILSSKKLLLSDSGFYLCAWSVRHNQPQHFGDGTRLSIL.

The rearrangement joins TRBV19 to TRBJ1-2, with 8 nucleotides matching TRBD1. The CDR3 spans 13 residues. Germline trimming cut 7 bases from V and 5 bases from J; bases unmatched to any gene: 6. Germline CDR1 reads LNHDA; CDR2 reads SQIVND (reference sequence). The CDR3 spells CASTHHRGYGYTF. The CDR3 DNA sequence: TGTGCCAGTACCCACCACAGGGGGTATGGCTACACCTTC.

The chain recombines TRBV5-1 with TRBJ2-3, with 11 bases that match TRBD2. CDR3 size: 16 residues. Per the germline V gene, CDR1 is SGHRS and CDR2 is YFSETQ. Trimming removed 5 bases from V and 3 bases from J; junction bases left unmatched: 8. The CDR3: CASSYSGGAPTDTQYF. CDR3 nucleotide sequence: TGCGCCAGCAGTTATAGCGGGGGGGCCCCGACAGATACGCAGTATTTT. The whole variable domain, remainder taken from reference TRBV5-1 and TRBJ2-3, is KAGVTQTPRYLIKTRGQQVTLSCSPISGHRSVSWYQQTPGQGLQFLFEYFSETQRNKGNFPGRFSGRQFSNSRSEMNVSTLELGDSALYLCASSYSGGAPTDTQYFGPGTRLTVL.